This T cell receptor beta chain comes out of a study of shared clonotypes between healthy human individuals. General study findings and limits: Larger richness was generally estimated for naive than memory subsets.

Assay execution took place at the deep level. Sequenced by immunoSEQ multiplex PCR; TCRdb stores in-frame clones only, minus some. The sample lists under 300,000 clones, 60% to 80% occurring once. CDR1 and CDR2 from the germline V gene are SNHLY and FYNNEI. V was pared by 6 bases and J by 0 bases, with 18 bases between. The CDR3 is 16 residues long. With regard to this clone: What it binds is unknown.

This chain uses TRBV2 with TRBJ2-7, with TRBD1 as a possible D gene (7 bases). The receptor was isolated from a man younger than 40 in good health. The sequenced sample was memory CD4+ T cells sorted from blood. The subset here: CD45RA-negative fraction. The CDR3 region has the DNA TGTGCCAGCAGCGTTAAACCAGGGGGGAGCTCCTACGAGCAGTACTTC. Translation: CASSVKPGGSSYEQYF. The whole variable domain, filled in from reference TRBV2 and TRBJ2-7, reads EPEVTQTPSHQVTQMGQEVILRCVPISNHLYFYWYRQILGQKVEFLVSFYNNEISEKSEIFDDQFSVERPDGSNFTLKIRSTKLEDSAMYFCASSVKPGGSSYEQYFGPGTRLTVT.